This T cell receptor beta chain stems from a study of T cells in Graves' hyperthyroidism and ophthalmopathy. Whole-study findings and limits: Researchers found most expanded thyroid clonotypes above 0.001 in blood as well.

This clonotype showed up many times. The antigen is unknown. Uncontrolled infection, other autoimmune disease, pregnancy or lactation barred patients from enrollment. CDR3 length: 15 residues. Germline CDR1 is SGDLS and CDR2 is YYNGEE. The trim removed 3 bases at V and 7 bases at J, leaving 7 bases unmatched. TCR beta CDR3 sequences were amplified from RNA transcripts. Carried out on the TCR CDR3, a first-round RT-PCR used the HTBI primer set. One entry per CDR3 protein, called by TCRdb with MiXCR from the multiplex PCR reads. The sample has 540,000 or so distinct CDR3 sequences; about half are singletons.

The rearrangement uses TRBV9 and TRBJ1-4, with 9 bases identical to TRBD1. This TCR came from an adult woman with Graves' disease, either hyperthyroidism or ophthalmopathy (not recorded which). The specimen was peripheral blood or thyroid tissue (not recorded which). The CDR3 is CASSASGTGLEKLFF. CDR3 sequence (DNA): TGTGCCAGCAGCGCCTCCGGGACAGGGCTTGAAAAACTGTTTTTT.